Listed below are T cell receptor beta chains from one sample, sequenced in a study of CD8+ T cells in alopecia areata. Method: immunoSEQ multiplex PCR; TCRdb's copy keeps in-frame clones and lacks some. This table has about 70,000 clones, around half appearing once. The material sequenced was CD8+ T cells sorted from blood, taken at week 0. These receptors all stem from a human donor with alopecia areata. Both conserved end residues are part of each CDR3. A D gene is named only where the DNA matches it firmly. Clone size appears in some rows only: once, few, many, or a class for an expanded clone.

j_call,clone_size,v_call,d_call,cdr3_aa,cdr3_nt
TRBJ2-7,few,TRBV6-5,.,CASSYSGLMSSYEQYF,TGTGCCAGCAGTTACTCGGGACTTATGAGCTCCTACGAGCAGTACTTC
TRBJ2-1,.,TRBV30,.,CAWSDPSTSPDEQFF,TGTGCCTGGAGTGACCCATCGACTAGTCCGGATGAGCAGTTCTTC
TRBJ2-3,.,TRBV7-6,.,CASRDDNTDTQYF,TGTGCCAGCAGAGATGACAACACAGATACGCAGTATTTT
TRBJ2-3,.,TRBV29-1,TRBD2,CSTAGTTVTDTQYF,TGCAGCACTGCCGGGACTACCGTCACAGATACGCAGTATTTT
TRBJ2-4,many,TRBV15,TRBD2,CATRRIAGENIQYF,TGTGCCACCAGAAGAATAGCGGGCGAAAACATTCAGTACTTC
TRBJ2-1,few,TRBV19,.,CASSIDRSSYNEQFF,TGTGCCAGTAGTATAGACCGGAGCTCCTACAATGAGCAGTTCTTC
TRBJ2-4,.,TRBV4-2,.,CASSHTGEAKNIQYF,TGTGCCAGTAGCCATACCGGAGAAGCCAAAAACATTCAGTACTTC
TRBJ2-7,.,TRBV6-4,.,CASSDWAGSEQYF,TGTGCCAGCAGTGACTGGGCTGGCAGCGAGCAGTACTTC
TRBJ1-2,.,TRBV29-1,.,CSVVGDWDGYTF,TGCAGCGTAGTAGGGGATTGGGATGGCTACACCTTC
TRBJ2-2,many,TRBV18,.,CASSPFPQGQHNTGELFF,TGTGCCAGCTCACCTTTCCCCCAGGGACAACACAACACCGGGGAGCTGTTTTTT
TRBJ1-1,few,TRBV19,.,CASTLGMNTEAFF,TGTGCCAGTACCTTAGGCATGAACACTGAAGCTTTCTTT
TRBJ2-5,.,TRBV27,.,CASSSPGLQETQYF,TGTGCCAGCAGTTCACCGGGGCTACAAGAGACCCAGTACTTC
TRBJ1-2,.,TRBV7-9,.,CASSFERGENYGYTF,TGTGCCAGCAGCTTTGAGAGGGGCGAAAACTATGGCTACACCTTC
TRBJ2-2,.,TRBV29-1,.,CSVEWPRDPGELFF,TGCAGCGTTGAATGGCCCAGGGACCCCGGGGAGCTGTTTTTT
TRBJ2-1,.,TRBV29-1,.,CSVPRSGEQFF,TGCAGCGTGCCCCGATCGGGGGAGCAGTTCTTC
TRBJ2-3,.,TRBV7-9,.,CASSLLGLADTQYF,TGTGCCAGCAGCTTGTTGGGCCTAGCAGATACGCAGTATTTT
TRBJ1-2,.,TRBV29-1,.,CSAKGGASNYGYTF,TGCAGCGCTAAAGGAGGGGCTTCTAACTATGGCTACACCTTC
TRBJ2-3,.,TRBV6-4,.,CASSDGGGTDTQYF,TGTGCCAGCAGTGACGGGGGTGGCACAGATACGCAGTATTTT
TRBJ2-2,.,TRBV9,.,CASSVKGLNTGELFF,TGTGCCAGCAGCGTGAAGGGGTTGAACACCGGGGAGCTGTTTTTT
TRBJ1-1,few,TRBV29-1,.,CSGKLGGLNTEAFF,TGCAGCGGGAAGTTAGGGGGGTTGAACACTGAAGCTTTCTTT
TRBJ2-2,few,TRBV4-1,.,CASSQATSVGLEF,TGCGCCAGCAGCCAAGCGACCTCCGTGGGGCTGGAGTTT
TRBJ2-7,.,TRBV20-1,.,CSAPWGYEQYF,TGCAGTGCTCCGTGGGGGTACGAGCAGTACTTC
TRBJ2-7,.,TRBV27,.,CASSFVGNPYEQYF,TGTGCCAGCAGTTTTGTCGGGAACCCCTACGAGCAGTACTTC
TRBJ2-7,.,TRBV5-1,.,CASSFGSGYEQYF,TGCGCCAGCAGCTTTGGGTCTGGCTACGAGCAGTACTTC
TRBJ1-2,once,TRBV20-1,.,CSAGNTRGYTF,TGCAGTGCCGGGAACACCCGGGGCTACACCTTC
TRBJ1-2,.,TRBV9,.,CASSDVAGYTF,TGTGCCAGCAGCGACGTCGCTGGCTACACCTTC
TRBJ2-3,.,TRBV7-2,.,CASSLSYVPSLSDTQYF,TGTGCCAGCAGCTTAAGTTATGTGCCTTCGCTATCAGATACGCAGTATTTT
TRBJ2-1,.,TRBV15,.,CATRRTGGDNEQFF,TGCGCCACCCGCCGTACGGGCGGAGACAATGAGCAGTTCTTC
TRBJ2-4,.,TRBV29-1,.,CSVEGDSPIQYF,TGCAGCGTTGAAGGGGACTCCCCAATTCAGTACTTC
TRBJ2-7,.,TRBV30,.,CAWSVGLLDSESYEQYF,TGTGCCTGGAGTGTAGGGTTGTTGGACTCTGAGTCCTACGAGCAGTACTTC
TRBJ2-3,.,TRBV29-1,.,CSVAGRGADTQYF,TGCAGCGTTGCCGGACGGGGTGCAGATACGCAGTATTTT
TRBJ2-1,few,TRBV12-2,.,CASGTGTASTNEQFF,TGTGCCAGCGGGACCGGGACAGCGAGTACTAATGAGCAGTTCTTC
TRBJ1-1,.,TRBV5-1,.,CASSLDGPLNTEAFF,TGCGCCAGCAGCTTGGACGGTCCCCTGAACACTGAAGCTTTCTTT
TRBJ1-1,.,TRBV29-1,TRBD1,CSVIGQGGEAFF,TGCAGCGTCATTGGACAGGGAGGGGAAGCTTTCTTT
TRBJ2-1,.,TRBV25-1,.,CASSEPGGYNEQFF,TGTGCCAGCAGTGAGCCCGGAGGCTACAATGAGCAGTTCTTC
TRBJ2-5,.,TRBV29-1,.,CSVAFRGQETQYF,TGCAGCGTTGCGTTTCGGGGACAAGAGACCCAGTACTTC
TRBJ2-1,few,TRBV27,TRBD1,CASSYRDRGAEQFF,TGTGCCAGCAGTTACCGGGACAGGGGGGCTGAGCAGTTCTTC
TRBJ2-2,few,TRBV7-2,.,CASNTGRTGELFF,TGTGCCAGCAACACAGGTCGGACCGGGGAGCTGTTTTTT
TRBJ2-5,few,TRBV27,.,CASSPVTGSVETQYF,TGTGCCAGCAGTCCTGTAACGGGGTCGGTGGAGACCCAGTACTTC
TRBJ2-1,.,TRBV29-1,TRBD1,CSVVGGPYNEQFF,TGCAGCGTTGTAGGGGGCCCCTACAATGAGCAGTTCTTC
TRBJ2-7,many,TRBV6-4,.,CASSEAEGAVYEQYF,TGTGCCAGCAGTGAAGCGGAGGGGGCGGTATACGAGCAGTACTTC
TRBJ2-1,.,TRBV14,TRBD2,CASSRSASGINNEQFF,TGTGCCAGCAGCCGATCGGCAAGCGGGATTAACAATGAGCAGTTCTTC
TRBJ2-5,once,TRBV9,TRBD1,CASSAPGTGQETQYF,TGTGCCAGCAGCGCTCCCGGGACAGGCCAAGAGACCCAGTACTTC
TRBJ1-2,once,TRBV14,.,CASSQDVVTGGYTF,TGTGCCAGCAGCCAAGATGTGGTGACTGGAGGCTACACCTTC
TRBJ1-1,.,TRBV30,.,CAWSVRGVNTEAFF,TGTGCCTGGAGTGTACGGGGGGTGAACACTGAAGCTTTCTTT
TRBJ2-7,.,TRBV25-1,TRBD2,CASSGELLAGEFDEQYF,TGTGCCAGCAGTGGAGAATTACTAGCGGGAGAATTTGACGAGCAGTACTTC
TRBJ2-2,.,TRBV9,.,CASSLNRANTGELFF,TGTGCCAGCAGCTTAAACAGGGCGAACACCGGGGAGCTGTTTTTT
TRBJ2-7,few,TRBV18,.,CASSPDQGTYEQYF,TGTGCCAGCTCACCGGACCAAGGCACCTACGAGCAGTACTTC
TRBJ2-5,few,TRBV27,.,CASSLSPPQGGETQYF,TGTGCCAGCAGTTTATCTCCACCGCAGGGAGGAGAGACCCAGTACTTC
TRBJ1-5,.,TRBV2,.,CASSESGLNQPQHF,TGTGCCAGCAGTGAATCAGGGCTAAATCAGCCCCAGCATTTT
TRBJ2-5,.,TRBV27,.,CASSPLAGWETQYF,TGTGCCAGCAGTCCTCTGGCAGGGTGGGAGACCCAGTACTTC
TRBJ2-5,.,TRBV9,TRBD1,CASSPGQGAWETQYF,TGTGCCAGCAGCCCGGGACAGGGGGCGTGGGAGACCCAGTACTTC
TRBJ1-1,few,TRBV30,.,CAWGHAVTMNTEAFF,TGTGCCTGGGGACACGCCGTGACTATGAACACTGAAGCTTTCTTT
TRBJ2-3,few,TRBV27,.,CASSSGTGSTDTQYF,TGTGCCAGCAGTTCCGGGACGGGGAGCACAGATACGCAGTATTTT
TRBJ2-2,.,TRBV6-5,.,CASSYSRTSGELFF,TGTGCCAGCAGTTACTCGAGGACTTCCGGGGAGCTGTTTTTT
TRBJ2-7,.,TRBV29-1,TRBD1,CSVEGLRGRRYEQYF,TGCAGCGTTGAAGGACTCAGGGGGCGTAGGTACGAGCAGTACTTC
TRBJ2-7,.,TRBV4-3,.,CASSQEDRLYEQYF,TGCGCCAGCAGCCAAGAGGACCGGCTCTACGAGCAGTACTTC